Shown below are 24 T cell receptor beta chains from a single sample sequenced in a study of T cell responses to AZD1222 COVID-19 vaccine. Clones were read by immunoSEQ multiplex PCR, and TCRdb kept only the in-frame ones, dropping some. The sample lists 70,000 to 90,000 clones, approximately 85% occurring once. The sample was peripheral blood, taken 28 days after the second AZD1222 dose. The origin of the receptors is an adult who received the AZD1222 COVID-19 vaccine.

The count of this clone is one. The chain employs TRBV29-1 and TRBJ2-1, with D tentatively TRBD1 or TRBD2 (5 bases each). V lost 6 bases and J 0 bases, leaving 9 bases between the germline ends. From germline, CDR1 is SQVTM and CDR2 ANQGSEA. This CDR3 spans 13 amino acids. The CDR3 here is CSVAGSSYNEQFF. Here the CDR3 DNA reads TGCAGCGTAGCAGGGAGCTCCTACAATGAGCAGTTCTTC.

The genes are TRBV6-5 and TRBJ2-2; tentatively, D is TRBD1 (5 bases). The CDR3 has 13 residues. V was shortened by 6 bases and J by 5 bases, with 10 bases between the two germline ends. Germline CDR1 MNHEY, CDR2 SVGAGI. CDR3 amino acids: CASRTDPTGELFF. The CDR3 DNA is TGTGCCAGCAGGACAGACCCGACCGGGGAGCTGTTTTTT.

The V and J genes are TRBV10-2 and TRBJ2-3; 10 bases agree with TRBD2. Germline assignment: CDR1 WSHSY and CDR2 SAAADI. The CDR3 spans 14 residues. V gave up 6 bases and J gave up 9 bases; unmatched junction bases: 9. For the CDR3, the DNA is TGCGCCAGCAGGAAGTCAACTAGCGGGGCGACGCAGTATTTT. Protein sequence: CASRKSTSGATQYF.

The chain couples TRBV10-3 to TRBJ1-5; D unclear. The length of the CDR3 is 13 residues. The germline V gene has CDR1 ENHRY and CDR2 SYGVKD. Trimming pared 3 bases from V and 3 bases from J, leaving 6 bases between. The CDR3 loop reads CAISDLDNQPQHF. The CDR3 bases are TGTGCCATCAGTGATCTGGACAATCAGCCCCAGCATTTT.

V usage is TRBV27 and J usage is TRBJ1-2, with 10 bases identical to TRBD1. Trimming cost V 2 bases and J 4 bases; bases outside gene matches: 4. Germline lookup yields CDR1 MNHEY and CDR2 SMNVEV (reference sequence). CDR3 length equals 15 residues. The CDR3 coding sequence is TGTGCCAGCAGTTTACAGACAGGGGGCACCTATGGCTACACCTTC. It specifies CASSLQTGGTYGYTF.

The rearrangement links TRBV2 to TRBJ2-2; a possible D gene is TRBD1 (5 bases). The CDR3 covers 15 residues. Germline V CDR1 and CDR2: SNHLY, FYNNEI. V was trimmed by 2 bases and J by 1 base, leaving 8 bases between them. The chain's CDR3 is CASSEQGGNTGELFF. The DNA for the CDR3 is TGTGCCAGCAGTGAACAGGGTGGGAACACCGGGGAGCTGTTTTTT. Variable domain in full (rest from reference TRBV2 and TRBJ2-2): EPEVTQTPSHQVTQMGQEVILRCVPISNHLYFYWYRQILGQKVEFLVSFYNNEISEKSEIFDDQFSVERPDGSNFTLKIRSTKLEDSAMYFCASSEQGGNTGELFFGEGSRLTVL.

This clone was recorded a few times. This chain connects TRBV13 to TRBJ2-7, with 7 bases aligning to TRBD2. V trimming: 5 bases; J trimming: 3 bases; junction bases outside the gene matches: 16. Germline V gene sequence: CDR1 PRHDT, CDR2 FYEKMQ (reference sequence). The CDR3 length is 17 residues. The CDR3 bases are TGTGCCAGCAGCCCACCTATGTCTAGCGGTGGCTTCTACGAGCAGTACTTC. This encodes CASSPPMSSGGFYEQYF.

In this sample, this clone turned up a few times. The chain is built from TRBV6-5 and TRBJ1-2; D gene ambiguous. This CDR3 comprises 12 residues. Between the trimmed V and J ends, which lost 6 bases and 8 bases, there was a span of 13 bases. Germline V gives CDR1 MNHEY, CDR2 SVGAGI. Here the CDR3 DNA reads TGTGCCAGCAGCACCTCTAGGGTCGGCTACACCTTC. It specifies CASSTSRVGYTF.

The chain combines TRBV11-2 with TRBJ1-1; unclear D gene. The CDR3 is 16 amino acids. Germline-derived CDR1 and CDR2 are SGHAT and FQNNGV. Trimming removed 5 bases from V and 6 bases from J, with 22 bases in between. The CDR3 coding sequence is TGTGCCAGCAGCCGATCAACAATCCACGGGCTCGCTGAAGCTTTCTTT. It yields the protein CASSRSTIHGLAEAFF.

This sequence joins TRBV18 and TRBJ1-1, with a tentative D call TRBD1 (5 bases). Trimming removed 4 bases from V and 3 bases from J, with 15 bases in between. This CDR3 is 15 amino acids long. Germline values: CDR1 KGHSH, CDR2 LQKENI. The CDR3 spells CASSRRGPPDTEAFF. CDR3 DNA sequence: TGTGCCAGCTCACGGAGGGGACCCCCAGACACTGAAGCTTTCTTT.

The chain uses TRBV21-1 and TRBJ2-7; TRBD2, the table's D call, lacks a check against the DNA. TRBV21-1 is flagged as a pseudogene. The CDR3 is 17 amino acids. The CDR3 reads CASRNPSLTGETYEQYF. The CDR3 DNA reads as TGTGCCAGCAGAAATCCCTCCCTGACGGGAGAAACCTACGAGCAGTACTTC.

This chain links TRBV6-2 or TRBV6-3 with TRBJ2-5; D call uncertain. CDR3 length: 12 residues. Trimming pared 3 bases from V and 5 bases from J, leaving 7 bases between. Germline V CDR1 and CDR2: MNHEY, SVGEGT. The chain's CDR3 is CASSYGVETQYF. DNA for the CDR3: TGTGCCAGCAGTTATGGGGTGGAGACCCAGTACTTC.

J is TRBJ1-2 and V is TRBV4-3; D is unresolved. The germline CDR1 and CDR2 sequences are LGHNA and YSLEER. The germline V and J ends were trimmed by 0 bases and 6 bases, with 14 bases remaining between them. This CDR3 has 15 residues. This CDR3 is CASSQDHGIWHGYTF. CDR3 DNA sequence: TGCGCCAGCAGCCAAGATCACGGGATCTGGCATGGCTACACCTTC.

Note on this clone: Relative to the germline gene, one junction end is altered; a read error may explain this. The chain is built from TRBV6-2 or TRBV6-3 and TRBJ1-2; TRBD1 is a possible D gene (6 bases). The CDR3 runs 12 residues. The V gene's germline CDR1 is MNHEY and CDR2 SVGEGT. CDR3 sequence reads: CASSTTGSGYTF. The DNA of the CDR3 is TGTGCCAGCAGTACCACAGGGTCTGGCTACACCTTT.

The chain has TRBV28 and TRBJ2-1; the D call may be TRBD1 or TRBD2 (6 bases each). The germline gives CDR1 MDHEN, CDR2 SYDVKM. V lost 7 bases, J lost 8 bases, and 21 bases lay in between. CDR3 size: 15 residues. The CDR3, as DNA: TGTGCCAGCACCTTAGGGGGGACTCTAAACGATGAGCAGTTCTTC. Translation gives CASTLGGTLNDEQFF.

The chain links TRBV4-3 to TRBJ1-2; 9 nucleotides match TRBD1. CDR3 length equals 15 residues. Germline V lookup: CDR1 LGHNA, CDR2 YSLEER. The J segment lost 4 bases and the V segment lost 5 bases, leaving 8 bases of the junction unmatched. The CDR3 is CASSDTGGSAYGYTF. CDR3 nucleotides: TGCGCCAGCAGCGACACAGGGGGCTCGGCCTATGGCTACACCTTC.

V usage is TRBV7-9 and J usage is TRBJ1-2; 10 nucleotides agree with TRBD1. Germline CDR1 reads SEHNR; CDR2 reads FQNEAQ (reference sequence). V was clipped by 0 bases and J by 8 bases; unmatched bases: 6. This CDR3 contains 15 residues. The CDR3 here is CASSLATGTGVGYTF. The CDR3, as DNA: TGTGCCAGCAGCTTAGCCACCGGGACAGGGGTAGGCTACACCTTC.

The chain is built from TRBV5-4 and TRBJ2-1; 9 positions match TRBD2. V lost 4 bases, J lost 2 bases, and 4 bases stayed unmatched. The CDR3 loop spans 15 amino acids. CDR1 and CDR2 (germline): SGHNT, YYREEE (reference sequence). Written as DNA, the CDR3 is TGTGCCAGCAGCATGTCTAGCGGGACCTACAATGAGCAGTTCTTC. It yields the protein CASSMSSGTYNEQFF.

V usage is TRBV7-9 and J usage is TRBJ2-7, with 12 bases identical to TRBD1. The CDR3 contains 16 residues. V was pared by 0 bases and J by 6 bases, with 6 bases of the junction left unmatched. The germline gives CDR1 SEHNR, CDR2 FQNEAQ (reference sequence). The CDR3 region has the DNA TGTGCCAGCAGCTTAGCGTCCGGGACAGGGGGCTTCGAGCAGTACTTC. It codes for CASSLASGTGGFEQYF.

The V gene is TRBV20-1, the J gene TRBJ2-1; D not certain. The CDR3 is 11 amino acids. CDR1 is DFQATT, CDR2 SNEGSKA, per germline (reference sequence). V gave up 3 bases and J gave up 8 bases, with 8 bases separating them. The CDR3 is CSASLVYEQFF. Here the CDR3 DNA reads TGCAGTGCTAGTTTGGTCTATGAGCAGTTCTTC.

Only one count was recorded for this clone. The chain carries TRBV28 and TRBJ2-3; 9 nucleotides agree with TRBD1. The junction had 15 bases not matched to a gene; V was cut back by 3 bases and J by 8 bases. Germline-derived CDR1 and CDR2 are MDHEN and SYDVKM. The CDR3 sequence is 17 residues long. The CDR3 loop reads CASSLTGTGTLFGTQYF. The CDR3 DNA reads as TGTGCCAGCAGTTTGACCGGGACAGGGACCCTGTTTGGTACGCAGTATTTT.

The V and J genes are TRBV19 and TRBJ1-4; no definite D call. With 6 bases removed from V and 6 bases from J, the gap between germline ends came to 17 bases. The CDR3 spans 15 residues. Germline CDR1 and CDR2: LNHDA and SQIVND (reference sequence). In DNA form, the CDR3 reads TGTGCCAGTAGCGACATCAAGGGATTGCATGAAAAACTGTTTTTT. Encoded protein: CASSDIKGLHEKLFF.

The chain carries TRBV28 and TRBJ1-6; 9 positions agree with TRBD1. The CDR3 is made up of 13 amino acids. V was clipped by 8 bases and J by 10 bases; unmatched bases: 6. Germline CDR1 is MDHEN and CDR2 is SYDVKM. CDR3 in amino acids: CASARDRASPLHF. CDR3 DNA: TGTGCCAGCGCCCGGGACAGGGCGTCACCCCTCCACTTT.

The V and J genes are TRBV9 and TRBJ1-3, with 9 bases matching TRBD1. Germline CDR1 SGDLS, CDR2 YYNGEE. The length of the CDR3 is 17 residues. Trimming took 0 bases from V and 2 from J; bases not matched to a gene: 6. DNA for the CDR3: TGTGCCAGCAGCGTAGCTCTAGGACAGGGGACTGGAAACACCATATATTTT. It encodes CASSVALGQGTGNTIYF.